This T cell receptor (beta chain) was obtained from a study of T cells expressing NK-cell markers. At the level of the study: Sorted CD3+CD56+NKG2C+, CD3+CD56+NKG2C- and CD3+CD56-NKG2C+ T-cell subsets were beta-chain profiled.

A note on this clonotype: Antigen: not known.

Study-wide results and caveats: A handful of donors likewise had their CD3+CD56-NKG2C+ fraction led by these clonotypes. Six donors had dominant NKG2C+ clonotypes that comprised about 1.0-7.5% of their CD8+ T cells.

The CDR3 runs to 13 residues. Germline loops: CDR1 SQVTM, CDR2 ANQGSEA. TCR beta cDNA was made by 5'RACE template switching with UMIs. TCRdb reworked the 5' RACE reads into one entry per CDR3 protein, no DNA. The table lists 350,000 to 400,000 distinct CDR3 sequences. The rearrangement uses TRBV29-1 and TRBJ2-5; the TRBD1 assignment by TCRdb is unverifiable without DNA. This sequence was found in a woman in her forties or fifties in good health. The specimen was blood T cells: a sorted CD56 or NKG2C T cell subset, CD4+ or CD8+ T cells, or bulk PBMC T cells (not recorded which). CDR3: CSVEGAEWGTQYF.